These 28 T cell receptor beta chains came from one sample sequenced in a study of CD8 T cells in Susac syndrome. Random hexamers served to reverse transcribe about 0.45 to 1 ug RNA. TCRdb ran MiXCR on the immunoSEQ multiplex PCR reads and lists one entry per CDR3 protein. Among hundreds of thousands of distinct CDR3 sequences listed, 90% to 97% were seen once. Sequencing was done on a sample of CD4+ T cells from PBMCs. The origin of the receptors is a human donor with Susac syndrome.

The gene calls are TRBV7-6 and TRBJ2-3, with no clear D. V was trimmed by 5 bases and J by 0 bases, leaving 6 bases between them. CDR3 length: 13 residues. The germline V gene has CDR1 SGHVS and CDR2 FNYEAQ. The CDR3 DNA follows: TGTGCCAGCAGCCCTTTTAGCACAGATACGCAGTATTTT. Its translation: CASSPFSTDTQYF.

The chain combines TRBV18 with TRBJ2-7; 10 bases line up with TRBD2. Trimming took 2 bases from V and 0 from J; bases not matched to a gene: 7. In germline, CDR1 is KGHSH, CDR2 LQKENI. The CDR3 totals 17 residues. CDR3 region: CASSPEGLASPSYEQYF. CDR3 DNA: TGTGCCAGCTCACCAGAGGGACTAGCGAGCCCCTCCTACGAGCAGTACTTC.

This sequence joins TRBV25-1 and TRBJ1-2, with TRBD1 identical over 9 bases. This CDR3 is built from 15 residues. Trimming at V came to 3 bases and at J to 6 bases, leaving 8 bases not matched to a gene. CDR1 is MGHDK and CDR2 is SYGVNS in the germline V gene. CDR3 DNA sequence: TGTGCCAGCAGTGAGCCCACTCGGACAGGGGATGGCTACACCTTC. Its protein product is CASSEPTRTGDGYTF.

The chain has TRBV19 and TRBJ1-5; tentatively, D is TRBD1 (6 bases). Per the germline V gene, CDR1 is LNHDA and CDR2 is SQIVND (reference sequence). The CDR3 is 18 amino acids. Trimming removed 4 bases at V and 2 bases at J, with 21 bases between. CDR3 loop: CASSTTTRGGVGNQPQHF. The CDR3 DNA reads TGTGCCAGTAGTACGACGACCAGGGGTGGAGTTGGCAATCAGCCCCAGCATTTT.

CDR3 bases: TGTGCCAGCAGTTCCACTCAACCCTTCAGCGGAGGGGGTTACAATGAGCAGTTCTTC. Translated: CASSSTQPFSGGGYNEQFF. This chain joins TRBV12-3 or TRBV12-4 and TRBJ2-1; D tentatively fits TRBD1 or TRBD2 (6 bases each). Trimming pared 4 bases from V and 4 bases from J, leaving 26 bases between. CDR3 length equals 19 residues.

This chain connects TRBV6-5 to TRBJ2-5; D is possibly TRBD1 or TRBD2 (5 bases each). Germline V gene sequence: CDR1 MNHEY, CDR2 SVGAGI. Trimming took off 7 bases at V and 5 bases at J, with 14 bases between the two ends. The CDR3 is 13 residues long. This CDR3 is CASKRGSGETQYF. For the CDR3, the DNA is TGTGCCAGCAAACGGGGCTCTGGGGAGACCCAGTACTTC.

The genes are TRBV5-6 and TRBJ2-6; D gene unclear. V was cut by 7 bases and J by 4 bases, with 12 bases left in between. Germline V lookup: CDR1 SGHDT, CDR2 YYEEEE. The CDR3 is 14 residues long. For the CDR3, the DNA is TGTGCCAGCGACTTCGTTGGCGGGGCCAACGTCCTGACTTTC. Residues: CASDFVGGANVLTF.

This clonotype has a single count. The chain combines TRBV19 with TRBJ1-4, with D unresolved. Germline-derived CDR1 and CDR2 are LNHDA and SQIVND (reference sequence). CDR3 length equals 12 residues. The germline V and J ends were trimmed by 4 bases and 13 bases, with 13 bases remaining between them. The DNA of the CDR3 is TGTGCCAGTAGTAAAAGGACCAGTTTACTGTTTTTT. Amino acid sequence: CASSKRTSLLFF.

The chain links TRBV20-1 to TRBJ2-7; a possible D gene is TRBD1 (5 bases). V lost 3 bases and J lost 5, with 14 bases in between. The CDR3 totals 13 residues. Germline V gene data show CDR1 as DFQATT and CDR2 as SNEGSKA (reference sequence). The CDR3: CSASEGAANEQYF. The CDR3 nucleotides are TGCAGTGCTAGCGAAGGGGCGGCCAACGAGCAGTACTTC.

The chain carries TRBV11-2 and TRBJ2-7; TRBD2 might be the D (6 bases). There are 13 residues in the CDR3. From germline, CDR1 is SGHAT and CDR2 FQNNGV. Trimming left V 8 bases short and J 1 base short, with 12 bases between. CDR3 loop: CASCRLESYEQYF. For the CDR3, the DNA is TGTGCCAGCTGCAGACTAGAGTCCTACGAGCAGTACTTC.

The chain employs TRBV11-2 and TRBJ2-7; D is uncertain. V was clipped by 1 base and J by 6 bases, with 7 bases between them. Germline CDR1 is SGHAT and CDR2 is FQNNGV. The CDR3 loop spans 12 amino acids. The CDR3, as DNA: TGTGCCAGCAGCTTAGTAACGGTCGAGCAGTACTTC. It encodes CASSLVTVEQYF.

This chain's CDR3 is CASGRVPKNIQYF. The CDR3 coding sequence is TGTGCCAGCGGCAGGGTCCCCAAAAACATTCAGTACTTC. The chain joins TRBV6-5 to TRBJ2-4; D perhaps matches TRBD1 (5 bases). Germline CDR1 and CDR2: MNHEY and SVGAGI. Trimming shortened V by 8 bases and J by 2 bases, and 10 bases separated the two germline ends. The CDR3 runs 13 residues.

The chain couples TRBV4-1 to TRBJ2-3, with unresolved D. This CDR3 is 17 amino acids long. Germline-derived CDR1 and CDR2 are MGHRA and YSYEKL. The V end was cut by 2 bases, the J end by 4 bases, with 19 bases between. The CDR3 nucleotides read TGCGCCAGCAGCCAAATAGGCGGAGACGGGTGGGCAGATACGCAGTATTTT. Its protein is CASSQIGGDGWADTQYF.

The chain uses TRBV5-1 and TRBJ2-7; TRBD2 aligns across 12 bases. Losses at the gene ends were 4 bases for V and 7 bases for J; bases not matched to a gene: 12. Germline V lookup: CDR1 SGHRS, CDR2 YFSETQ. The CDR3 totals 16 residues. CDR3 in amino acids: CASSLRTSGNPGEQYF. Written as DNA, the CDR3 is TGCGCCAGCAGCCTAAGGACTAGCGGGAACCCGGGAGAGCAGTACTTC. Looking up the rest from reference TRBV5-1 and TRBJ2-7 gives the full variable domain: KAGVTQTPRYLIKTRGQQVTLSCSPISGHRSVSWYQQTPGQGLQFLFEYFSETQRNKGNFPGRFSGRQFSNSRSEMNVSTLELGDSALYLCASSLRTSGNPGEQYFGPGTRLTVT.

The chain joins TRBV12-3 or TRBV12-4 to TRBJ2-5; possible D gene TRBD1, 5 bases. V was shortened by 2 bases and J by 0 bases, with 10 bases between the two germline ends. This CDR3 comprises 15 residues. The CDR3 DNA is TGTGCCAGCAGTTTATACGTGACAGACCAAGAGACCCAGTACTTC. This translates into CASSLYVTDQETQYF.

The V call is TRBV5-1, the J call TRBJ2-2; D possibly corresponds to TRBD1 (5 bases). Trimming shortened V by 4 bases and J by 4 bases, and 11 bases separated the two germline ends. Germline CDR1 SGHRS, CDR2 YFSETQ. The CDR3 spans 14 residues. The DNA of the CDR3 is TGCGCCAGCAGCGGCAGGGATGTCACCGGGGAGCTGTTTTTT. Amino acid sequence: CASSGRDVTGELFF.

This chain joins TRBV29-1 and TRBJ2-1, with D possibly TRBD2 on 6 matching bases. Trimming shortened V by 4 bases and J by 10 bases, and 17 bases separated the two germline ends. The germline CDR1 and CDR2 sequences are SQVTM and ANQGSEA. This CDR3 region has 13 residues. CDR3 sequence reads: CSVAHETSGEQFF. The CDR3 nucleotides are TGCAGCGTTGCCCACGAGACTAGTGGGGAGCAGTTCTTC.

The V call is TRBV5-1, the J call TRBJ1-4; the match to TRBD1 covers 9 bases. V lost 4 bases, J lost 8 bases, and 6 bases stayed unmatched. CDR1 and CDR2 (germline): SGHRS, YFSETQ. The CDR3 spans 14 residues. The CDR3 coding sequence is TGCGCCAGCAGCGGGGGACAGGGAGGAGAAAAACTGTTTTTT. This gives the protein CASSGGQGGEKLFF.

The chain combines TRBV4-2 with TRBJ2-3; D might be TRBD1 (5 bases). Trimming removed 0 bases from V and 2 bases from J, with 12 bases in between. CDR3 length: 16 residues. Germline values: CDR1 LGHNA, CDR2 YNFKEQ. The CDR3 region is CASSQDGANPTDTQYF. CDR3 bases: TGTGCCAGCAGCCAAGATGGGGCAAATCCCACAGATACGCAGTATTTT.

The chain is built from TRBV4-2 and TRBJ1-1, with D unresolved. CDR1 and CDR2 from the germline V gene are LGHNA and YNFKEQ. V dropped 1 base and J dropped 1 base, with 7 bases sitting between them. CDR3 size: 14 residues. The chain's CDR3 is CASSQVQTNTEAFF. The CDR3 nucleotides read TGTGCCAGCAGCCAAGTACAAACGAACACTGAAGCTTTCTTT.

This chain links TRBV5-4 with TRBJ2-5; unclear D gene. Germline V CDR1 and CDR2: SGHNT, YYREEE (reference sequence). The CDR3 runs 13 residues. The V end lost 4 bases, the J end lost 5 bases, and 12 bases lay between the germline ends. The CDR3 region has the DNA TGTGCCAGCAGCCTGAGGATAAGCGAGACCCAGTACTTC. Translating gives CASSLRISETQYF.

V is TRBV5-1 and J is TRBJ1-4; no clear D gene. CDR3 length equals 16 residues. V was cut by 0 bases and J by 5 bases, with 14 bases left in between. Germline V gene sequence: CDR1 SGHRS, CDR2 YFSETQ. CDR3 region: CASSLDPKFSNEKLFF. The CDR3 DNA is TGCGCCAGCAGCTTGGATCCTAAGTTTTCGAATGAAAAACTGTTTTTT.

The rearrangement uses TRBV7-3 and TRBJ2-3, with D tentatively TRBD2 (6 bases). The CDR3 has 16 amino acids. The V end lost 2 bases, the J end lost 0 bases, and 12 bases lay between the germline ends. The germline V gene has CDR1 SGHTA and CDR2 FQGTGA. The CDR3 is CASSLGWAGSTDTQYF. The CDR3 DNA follows: TGTGCCAGCAGCTTAGGTTGGGCGGGAAGCACAGATACGCAGTATTTT.

V is TRBV29-1 and J is TRBJ2-1, with TRBD2 matching 9 bases. The CDR3 is 14 amino acids. V shed 4 bases, J shed 4 bases, and the junction held 5 bases outside the gene matches. CDR1 is SQVTM, CDR2 ANQGSEA, per germline. In DNA, the CDR3 is TGCAGCGTTGTTGGGCTAGCGGGATACAATGAGCAGTTCTTC. Its protein product is CSVVGLAGYNEQFF.

This chain connects TRBV30 to TRBJ1-5; D is uncertain. The V end was cut by 1 base, the J end by 3 bases, with 7 bases between. Germline V gene data show CDR1 as GTSNPN and CDR2 as SVGIG (reference sequence). The CDR3 runs to 13 residues. The CDR3 nucleotides are TGTGCCTGGAGTGACAGCTTCAATCAGCCCCAGCATTTT. This codes for CAWSDSFNQPQHF.

The chain uses TRBV5-1 and TRBJ2-1; 16 bases agree with TRBD2. Trimming cost V 1 base and J 9 bases; bases outside gene matches: 4. Germline V gene data show CDR1 as SGHRS and CDR2 as YFSETQ. The CDR3 runs 16 residues. CDR3 sequence reads: CASSLSGLAGGGEQFF. For the CDR3, the DNA is TGCGCCAGCAGCTTGTCGGGACTAGCGGGAGGGGGTGAGCAGTTCTTC.

CDR3 protein: CSARVAGNRNTEAFF. The CDR3 nucleotides are TGCAGTGCTAGAGTAGCAGGGAATCGAAACACTGAAGCTTTCTTT. The rearrangement links TRBV20-1 to TRBJ1-1, with D possibly being TRBD1 (5 bases). The CDR3 is made up of 15 amino acids. Trimming took off 1 base at V and 2 bases at J, with 14 bases between the two ends. Germline V lookup: CDR1 DFQATT, CDR2 SNEGSKA (reference sequence).

This sequence joins TRBV6-2 or TRBV6-3 and TRBJ2-7; D is unclear. The CDR3 loop spans 11 amino acids. V lost 5 bases, J lost 6 bases, and 8 bases lay in between. Germline CDR1 reads MNHEY; CDR2 reads SVGEGT. The CDR3 sequence: CASSRRSEQYF. The CDR3 nucleotides are TGTGCCAGCAGTCGCAGATCCGAGCAGTACTTC.